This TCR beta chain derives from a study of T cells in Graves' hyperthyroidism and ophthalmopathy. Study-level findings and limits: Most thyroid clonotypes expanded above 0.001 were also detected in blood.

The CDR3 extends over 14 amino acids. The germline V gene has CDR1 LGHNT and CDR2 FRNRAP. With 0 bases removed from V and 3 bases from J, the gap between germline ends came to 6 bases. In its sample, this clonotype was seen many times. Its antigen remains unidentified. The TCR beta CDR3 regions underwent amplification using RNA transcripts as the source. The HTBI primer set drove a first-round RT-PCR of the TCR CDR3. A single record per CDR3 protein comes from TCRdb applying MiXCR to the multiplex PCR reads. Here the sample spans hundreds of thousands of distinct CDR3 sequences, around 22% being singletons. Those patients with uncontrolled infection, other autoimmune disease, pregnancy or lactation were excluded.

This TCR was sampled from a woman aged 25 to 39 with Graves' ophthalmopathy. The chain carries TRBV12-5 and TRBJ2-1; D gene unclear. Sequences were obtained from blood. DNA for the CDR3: TGTGCTAGTGGTTTGGTCCCAAACTACAATGAGCAGTTCTTC. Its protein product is CASGLVPNYNEQFF.